This is a list of T cell receptor beta chains from one sample in a study of blood T cells in healthy people across ages. TCRdb reprocessed the 5' RACE reads via MiXCR and lists one record per CDR3 protein. This sample has 800,000 or so distinct CDR3 sequences; about half occur once, and the top ten carry around 18%. Sequencing was performed on blood. Every receptor here comes from a man aged 80 or over in good health. The CDR3 runs from the conserved cysteine through the conserved F or W. Each record gives: CDR3 length, clone size, J gene, D gene, V gene, CDR3 protein, CDR3 DNA. The D gene is left open where the match is weak. Size values are once, few and many counts, or a class for expanded clones, and some rows have none.

12 few TRBJ2-5 - TRBV2 CASSVVRETQYF TGTGCCAGCAGTGTAGTAAGGGAGACCCAGTACTTC
12 - TRBJ2-4 TRBD1 TRBV29-1 CSAATGVDIQYF TGCAGCGCCGCGACAGGGGTGGACATTCAGTACTTC
16 - TRBJ2-7 TRBD2 TRBV28 CASNELAGGGPYEQYF TGTGCCAGCAATGAACTAGCGGGAGGTGGGCCCTACGAGCAGTACTTC
14 - TRBJ2-3 - TRBV11-2 CASSLAPPQDTQYF TGTGCCAGCAGCTTAGCACCCCCTCAAGATACGCAGTATTTT
17 - TRBJ2-1 - TRBV6-2/TRBV6-3 CASSYDSGRLSYNEQFF TGTGCCAGCAGTTATGACTCAGGACGGCTCTCCTACAATGAGCAGTTCTTC
16 - TRBJ2-2 - TRBV2 CASSEGREPYTGELFF TGTGCCAGCAGTGAAGGACGGGAGCCTTACACCGGGGAGCTGTTTTTT
15 - TRBJ2-7 TRBD2 TRBV9 CASSVGAGNLYEQYF TGTGCCAGCAGCGTAGGAGCGGGAAACCTCTACGAGCAGTACTTC
13 - TRBJ2-7 - TRBV14 CASSQEWDYEQYF TGTGCCAGCAGCCAAGAGTGGGACTACGAGCAGTACTTC
14 few TRBJ2-3 TRBD2 TRBV28 CASSLAASGNTQYF TGTGCCAGCAGTTTAGCCGCTAGCGGGAATACGCAGTATTTT
11 - TRBJ2-1 TRBD1 TRBV24-1 CATGWNRGQFF TGTGCTACTGGTTGGAACAGGGGGCAGTTCTTC
12 many TRBJ2-2 - TRBV9 CASSVDVGELFF TGTGCCAGCAGCGTAGACGTCGGGGAGCTGTTTTTT
12 - TRBJ2-5 - TRBV20-1 CGGIGGGETQYF TGCGGGGGAATCGGGGGAGGAGAGACCCAGTACTTC
15 - TRBJ2-7 TRBD1 TRBV5-1 CASQDRDRTAYEQYF TGCGCCAGCCAGGACAGGGACAGGACCGCCTACGAGCAGTACTTC
16 - TRBJ1-5 TRBD1 TRBV7-2 CASSDRDRGDNQPQHF TGTGCCAGCAGCGACCGGGACAGGGGAGACAATCAGCCCCAGCATTTT
15 few TRBJ1-5 TRBD1 TRBV24-1 CATSDQTGGNQPQHF TGTGCCACCAGTGATCAAACAGGGGGCAATCAGCCCCAGCATTTT
15 - TRBJ2-3 TRBD2 TRBV7-2 CASTGATGGTDTQYF TGTGCCAGCACTGGGGCAACGGGAGGGACAGATACGCAGTATTTT
15 - TRBJ1-5 - TRBV12-3/TRBV12-4 CASSFGGYSNQPQHF TGTGCCAGCAGTTTTGGAGGTTATAGCAATCAGCCCCAGCATTTT
12 - TRBJ2-7 - TRBV29-1 CSVEGPRREQYF TGCAGCGTTGAAGGCCCCCGACGGGAGCAGTACTTC
13 - TRBJ2-5 - TRBV3-1 CASSLRVMAEQYF TGTGCCAGCAGCCTCAGGGTCATGGCTGAGCAGTACTTC
15 - TRBJ2-5 TRBD2 TRBV5-1 CASSLATGGYNEQYF TGCGCCAGCAGCTTGGCGACGGGAGGCTACAATGAGCAGTACTTC
14 few TRBJ1-2 - TRBV7-2 CASSPPGLIYGYTF TGTGCCAGCAGCCCTCCGGGACTGATCTATGGCTACACCTTC
11 - TRBJ1-1 - TRBV29-1 CSGRQNTEAFF TGCAGCGGCCGACAGAACACTGAAGCTTTCTTT
16 - TRBJ2-1 - TRBV27 CASRTDRDVPYNEQFF TGTGCCAGCAGAACCGACCGGGACGTACCCTACAATGAGCAGTTCTTC